The source of this T cell receptor (beta chain) is a study of patients and donors after allogeneic stem cell transplantation. TCRdb redid the calling of the RT-PCR reads with MiXCR, one entry per CDR3 protein. The data show some 150,000 distinct CDR3 sequences, about two fifths seen once. V was shortened by 2 bases and J by 4 bases, with 16 bases between the two germline ends. The germline V gene has CDR1 SGHRS and CDR2 YFSETQ. The CDR3 covers 16 residues. The sequence came from a human donor who was either an allogeneic HSCT recipient or a stem cell or donor lymphocyte infusion donor (not recorded which). It is not recorded whose cells these are; they may come from a transplant donor. The material sequenced was blood, either unsorted or a sorted T cell fraction (not recorded which). This chain links TRBV5-1 with TRBJ2-1; tentatively, D is TRBD1 (6 bases). The CDR3 here is CASSLIWGQGYNEQFF. In nucleotides, the CDR3 is TGCGCCAGCAGCTTAATTTGGGGACAAGGTTACAATGAGCAGTTCTTC. The variable domain in full, completed from reference TRBV5-1 and TRBJ2-1, reads KAGVTQTPRYLIKTRGQQVTLSCSPISGHRSVSWYQQTPGQGLQFLFEYFSETQRNKGNFPGRFSGRQFSNSRSEMNVSTLELGDSALYLCASSLIWGQGYNEQFFGPGTRLTVL.